This T cell receptor (beta chain) was captured in a study of blood T cell repertoires in COVID-19. Background on the study: The study drew acute and convalescent COVID-19 samples from the United States, Italy and Spain. From T cells, B-cell-depleted T cells, or PBMCs came the material, which was cDNA or gDNA.

Original processing methods: The assay estimated nucleated cells by amplifying reference gene primers. Sequenced by immunoSEQ multiplex PCR; TCRdb stores in-frame clones only, minus some. V and J calls and clone size are those listed in that table; D and trimming were worked out from the DNA. The sample includes approximately 150,000 clones, roughly 86% of them seen just once. This CDR3 spans 15 amino acids. Germline assignment: CDR1 LGHNA and CDR2 YNFKEQ. The ends lost 4 bases at V and 9 bases at J; junction bases unmatched: 10. V gene TRBV4-2 combines with J gene TRBJ2-7, with TRBD2 matching 12 bases. Sample: peripheral blood. This receptor was taken from a woman in her forties or fifties with acute or convalescent COVID-19. CDR3 DNA: TGTGCCAGCAGCCCCCGACTAGCGGGGGCCGGTGTGCAGTACTTC. It is translated as CASSPRLAGAGVQYF.